This TCR beta chain was identified in a study of T cells in Graves' hyperthyroidism and ophthalmopathy (dated by TCRdb to about 2019). The study in broad terms: Peripheral blood samples were taken at initial diagnosis, before any treatment was given. To identify TCR V-J signatures that set the groups apart, the researchers used a discovery cohort of about a hundred patients, made up of under 45 with Graves' ophthalmopathy and about 60 with stable Graves' hyperthyroidism. Prospective prediction of ophthalmopathy was tested in an independent validation cohort consisting of roughly 19 hyperthyroidism patients and some 15 patients who later progressed to ophthalmopathy. The approximately 98 discovery patients were randomly divided into training and test sets at a 7:3 ratio. The study also compared thyroid tissue and blood T-cell repertoires from more than 5 Graves' hyperthyroidism patients. After sampling, hyperthyroidism patients received methimazole starting at 30 mg daily, and ophthalmopathy patients received high-dose intravenous methylprednisolone. The paper reports TCR Vbeta CDR3 sequencing of some 140 peripheral blood samples: approximately 43 ophthalmopathy, under 80 hyperthyroidism and approximately 17 progressor patients.

TCR beta CDR3 regions were amplified from RNA transcripts. The first round of RT-PCR for the TCR CDR3 was performed with the HTBI primer set and the Qiagen OneStep RT-PCR kit. The libraries were constructed in a second round of multiplex PCR and then size-selected and purified. Paired-end sequencing of the libraries was performed with 100 bp reads on an Illumina HiSeq2000. In the original analysis: SOAPnuke was used to process the raw data, removing reads that contained adapters or uncalled bases, had a mean Phred below 15, or lacked an exact match to the constant primer or identifier. High-quality paired reads were merged with COPE v1.2.5, and unique nucleotide sequences were defined as clonotypes. MiTCR v1.1 was used to align clonotypes to the IMGT TRBV, TRBD and TRBJ reference segments. The analysis was restricted to V-J combinations with a frequency above 0.0001, which together covered just over 99% of the repertoires. A TCS score was defined as the ratio of F50 (clonal expansion) to E x V (chaos), with BLOSUM62-based TCRdist applied between CDR3 peptides within each V-J. Welch's t-statistics and random forest reduced roughly 540 V-J features to roughly 13, which were used in a naive Bayes classifier (R e1071). TCRdb trimmed public reads at Q25 via fastp, called clones via MiXCR and kept in-frame beta chains. Each record represents a unique CDR3 protein, reported with the most common genes and DNA among its rows. In this record, the V and J calls reflect TCRdb's handling and not the investigators' own analysis. This sample holds roughly 380,000 distinct CDR3 sequences; 12% to 15% were observed only once. The ten largest clones represent less than 6.5% of the sample.

Overall results and qualifications from the work: In cross-validation, a model built on a 13 V-J signature told ophthalmopathy apart from stable hyperthyroidism with 87.88% sensitivity and about 81% specificity, and in testing the same model reached 80%/75%. Most expanded thyroid clonotypes (frequency above 0.001) were also found in blood, which suggests that blood repertoires may mirror thyroid immune responses. Sample size was not statistically predetermined, and blinding of investigators to group allocation was not performed. During validation, the model predicted progression to ophthalmopathy a median of about 6.3 months ahead of onset, with approximately 71% sensitivity and almost 75% specificity.

This clonotype was counted only a few times. Its antigen remains unidentified. No base qualities exist here, and no much larger clone lies one base off it. Stable Graves' hyperthyroidism was defined as no progression to ophthalmopathy during 18 months of follow-up. Hyperthyroidism patients were aged 18 to 65 years and newly diagnosed, with disease duration of less than 2 months. Patients with uncontrolled infections, other autoimmune diseases, pregnancy or lactation were excluded. Diagnoses were based on clinical symptoms, serum thyroxine and TRAb, thyroid ultrasound and orbital computed tomography. PBMCs were isolated from 8 to 10 ml of fresh peripheral blood by Ficoll-Paque density gradient centrifugation. Total RNA was extracted with Trizol reagent, and quality was checked on an Agilent 2100 Bioanalyzer. Spanning cysteine to phenylalanine, the CDR3 consists of 13 amino acids. Only the CDR3 DNA stays, 39 bases, in frame from base 1. The germline V gene supplies CDR1 MGHRA and CDR2 YSYEKL. Trimming at the junction amounts to 2 bases on V and 2 bases on J, and the germline ends lie 6 bases apart.

The TCR originated in a woman younger than 35 with Graves' hyperthyroidism. The chain links TRBV4-1 with TRBJ1-2, with the D segment identity uncertain. Sequenced sample: blood. The DNA sequence follows: TGCGCCAGCAGCCAATCACTAAACTATGGCTACACCTTC. Translated, this is CASSQSLNYGYTF.